This TCR beta chain originates from a study of tumor-infiltrating lymphocytes in primary liver carcinoma. RNA was extracted from whole blood without cell sorting, alongside germline DNA. Presurgery, roughly 4 milliliters of peripheral blood were collected. Priming with a constant-region primer yielded TCR beta cDNA from around 0.45 ug total RNA. Sequencing libraries for TCR beta derived from three nested multiplex PCR rounds that used slightly modified ARM-PCR. Running approximately 10 cycles apiece, the first two PCR rounds relied on TRBV1-TRBV30 forward primers together with a C-beta reverse primer. TCRdb passed the multiplex PCR reads through MiXCR, listing each CDR3 protein once. Among approximately 330,000 distinct CDR3 sequences listed, roughly 61% were seen once. The CDR3 sequence is 15 residues long. Turning to this clonotype: The junction differs from germline at one of its ends, possibly a read error.

Input material: peripheral blood. This sequence was found in a man aged 40-55 years with primary liver carcinoma and hepatitis B virus infection. This rearrangement joins TRBV12-3 or TRBV12-4 to TRBJ2-2, with 9 bases aligning to TRBD2. The CDR3 here is CASSLLAGGTAELFF. The CDR3 nucleotides are TGTGCCAGCAGTTTATTGGCGGGAGGGACCGCGGAGCTGTTTTTT.